This TCR beta chain is drawn from a study of OX40 agonist ivuxolimab in advanced cancers. Regarding the study as a whole: The mean number of expanded clones was higher in CD8+ T cells than in CD4+.

A remark on this clone: The antigen is not known.

Some clones are missing from TCRdb's copy, which holds only in-frame ones; the method was immunoSEQ multiplex PCR. This table has 45,000 or so clones, roughly 93% appearing once. Germline CDR1 SNHLY, CDR2 FYNNEI. The V and J ends lost 4 bases and 4 bases respectively, with 8 bases between them. The CDR3 runs 12 residues. This clonotype was obtained from an adult with an advanced solid tumor such as melanoma, head and neck, liver or kidney cancer. The source material was CD4+ or CD8+ T cells sorted from blood, sampled in a trial of the OX40 agonist ivuxolimab. The rearrangement uses TRBV2 and TRBJ2-7; D not certain. The CDR3 region is CASSATDYEQYF. CDR3 nucleotides: TGTGCCAGCAGTGCTACAGATTACGAGCAGTACTTC.